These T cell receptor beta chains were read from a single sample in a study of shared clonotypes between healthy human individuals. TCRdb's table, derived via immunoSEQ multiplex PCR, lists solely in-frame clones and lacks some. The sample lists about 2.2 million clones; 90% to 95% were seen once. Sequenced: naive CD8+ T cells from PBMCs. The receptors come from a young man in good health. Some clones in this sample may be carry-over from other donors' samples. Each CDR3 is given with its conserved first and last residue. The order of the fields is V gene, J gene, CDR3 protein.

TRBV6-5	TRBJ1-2	CASSVSRQVTYGYTF
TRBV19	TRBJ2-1	CASSIDRGTSYNEQFF
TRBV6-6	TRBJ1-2	CATTGGDGYTF
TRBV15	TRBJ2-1	CATKLESYNEQFF
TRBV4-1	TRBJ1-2	CASSQVPGPIYGYTF
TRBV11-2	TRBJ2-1	CASSPRERGGGSEQFF
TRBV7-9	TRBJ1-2	CASSQILTDNYGYTF
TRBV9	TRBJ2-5	CASSDLTGGDQETQYF
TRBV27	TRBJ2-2	CASKEVAGVRAGELFF
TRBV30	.	CAWSLGGMNEQYF
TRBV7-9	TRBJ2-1	CASSLGTSGYNEQFF
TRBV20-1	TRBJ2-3	CSARVEDTQYF
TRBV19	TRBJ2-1	CASSIYPGIRNEQFF
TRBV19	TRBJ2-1	CATDSGALYNEQFF
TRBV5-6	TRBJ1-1	CASSQSLTARGFGGAFF
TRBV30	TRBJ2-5	CAAPDTLGTQYF
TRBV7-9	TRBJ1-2	CASRPVPGTANYGYTF
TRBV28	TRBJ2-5	CASRGWQETQYF
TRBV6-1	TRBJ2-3	CASSEFSGRGTDTQYF
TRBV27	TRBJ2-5	CAPGQIVQETQYF
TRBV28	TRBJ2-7	CASSPWDRSEQYF
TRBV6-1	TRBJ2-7	CASSELGSSYEQYF
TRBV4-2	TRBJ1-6	CASSQDPQGWEAANSPLHF
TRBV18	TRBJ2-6	CASSPGQGRVGANVLTF
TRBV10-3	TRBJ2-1	CATRVALAGNEQFF
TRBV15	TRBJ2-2	CATSSEEYPQIGELFF
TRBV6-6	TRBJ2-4	CASRGGAQGNIQYF
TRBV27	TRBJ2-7	CASSNDGGEQYF
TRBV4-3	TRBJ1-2	CASSQRKGWPEGYTF
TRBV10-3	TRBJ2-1	CAIRPRQGLSYYEQFF
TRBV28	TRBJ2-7	CASSPVGESDEQYF
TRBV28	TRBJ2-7	CASSFNWVSGYEQYF
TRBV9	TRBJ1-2	CASSVTTRRGELGNYGYTF
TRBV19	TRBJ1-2	CASSPVGVRGYTF
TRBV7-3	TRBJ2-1	CASSLKGLYNEQFF
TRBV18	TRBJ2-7	CASSPPGDPYEQYF
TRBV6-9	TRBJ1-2	CASSYTGGYYGYTF
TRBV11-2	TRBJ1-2	CASSLVLGPSYGYTF
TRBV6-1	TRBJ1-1	CASSEPGLNTEAFF
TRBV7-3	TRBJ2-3	CASSLMRREKLDTQYF
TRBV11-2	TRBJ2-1	CASSSLDLPSFYNEQFF
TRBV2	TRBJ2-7	CASSEALPPYEQYF
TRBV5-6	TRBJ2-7	CASSLVRTSFAYEQYF